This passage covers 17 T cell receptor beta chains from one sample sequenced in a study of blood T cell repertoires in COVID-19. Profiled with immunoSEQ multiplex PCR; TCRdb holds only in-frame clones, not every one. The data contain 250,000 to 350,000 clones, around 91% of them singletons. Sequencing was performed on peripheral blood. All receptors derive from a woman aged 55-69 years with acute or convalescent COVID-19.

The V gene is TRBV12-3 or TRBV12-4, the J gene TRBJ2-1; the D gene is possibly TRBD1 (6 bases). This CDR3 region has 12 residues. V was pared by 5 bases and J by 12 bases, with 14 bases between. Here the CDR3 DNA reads TGTGCCAGCAGTCCGCTGGGGGCAGGGCAGTTCTTC. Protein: CASSPLGAGQFF.

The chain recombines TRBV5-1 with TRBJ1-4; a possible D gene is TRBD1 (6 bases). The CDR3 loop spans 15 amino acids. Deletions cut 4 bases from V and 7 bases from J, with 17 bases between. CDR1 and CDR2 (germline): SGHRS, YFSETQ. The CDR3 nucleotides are TGCGCCAGCAGCCCCCAGGGGTCTCGGAGTGAAAAACTGTTTTTT. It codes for CASSPQGSRSEKLFF.

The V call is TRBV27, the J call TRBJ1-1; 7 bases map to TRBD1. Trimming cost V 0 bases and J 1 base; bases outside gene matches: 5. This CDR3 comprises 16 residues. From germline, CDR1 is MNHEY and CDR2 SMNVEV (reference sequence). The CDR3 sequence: CASSLSWDRGNTEAFF. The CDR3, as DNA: TGTGCCAGCAGTTTATCCTGGGACAGAGGGAACACTGAAGCTTTCTTT.

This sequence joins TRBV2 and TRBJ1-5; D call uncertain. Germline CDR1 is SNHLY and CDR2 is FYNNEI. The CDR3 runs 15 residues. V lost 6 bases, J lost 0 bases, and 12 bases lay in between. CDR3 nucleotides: TGTGCCAGCAGAGTTAGACACGCTAGCAATCAGCCCCAGCATTTT. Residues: CASRVRHASNQPQHF.

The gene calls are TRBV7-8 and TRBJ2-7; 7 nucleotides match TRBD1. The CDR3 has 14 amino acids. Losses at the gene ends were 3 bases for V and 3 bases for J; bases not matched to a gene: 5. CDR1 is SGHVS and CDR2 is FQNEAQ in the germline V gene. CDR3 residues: CASSLGDSGYEQYF. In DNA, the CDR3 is TGTGCCAGCAGCTTGGGGGACAGTGGCTACGAGCAGTACTTC.

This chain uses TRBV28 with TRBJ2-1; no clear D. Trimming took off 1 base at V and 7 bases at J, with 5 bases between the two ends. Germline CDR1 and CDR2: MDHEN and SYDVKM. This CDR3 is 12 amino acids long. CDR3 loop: CASSLSTNEQFF. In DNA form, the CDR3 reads TGTGCCAGCAGTTTATCCACAAATGAGCAGTTCTTC.

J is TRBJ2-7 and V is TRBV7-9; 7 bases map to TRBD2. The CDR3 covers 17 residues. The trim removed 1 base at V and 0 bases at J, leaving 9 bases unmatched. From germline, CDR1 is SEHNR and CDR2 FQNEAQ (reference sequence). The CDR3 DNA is TGTGCCAGCAGCTTAGGAACGGGGACTACCGTCTCCTACGAGCAGTACTTC. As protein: CASSLGTGTTVSYEQYF.

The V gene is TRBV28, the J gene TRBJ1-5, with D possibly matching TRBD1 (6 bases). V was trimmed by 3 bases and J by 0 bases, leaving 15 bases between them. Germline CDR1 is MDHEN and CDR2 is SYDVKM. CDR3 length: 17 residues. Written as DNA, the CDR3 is TGTGCCAGCAGTTTCGCTCAAACAGGGTTTAGCAATCAGCCCCAGCATTTT. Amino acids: CASSFAQTGFSNQPQHF.

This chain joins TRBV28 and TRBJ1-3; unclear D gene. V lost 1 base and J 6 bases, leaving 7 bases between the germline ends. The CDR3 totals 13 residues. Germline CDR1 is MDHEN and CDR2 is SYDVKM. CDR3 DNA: TGTGCCAGCAGTTTATTGACACAAAACACCATATATTTT. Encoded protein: CASSLLTQNTIYF.

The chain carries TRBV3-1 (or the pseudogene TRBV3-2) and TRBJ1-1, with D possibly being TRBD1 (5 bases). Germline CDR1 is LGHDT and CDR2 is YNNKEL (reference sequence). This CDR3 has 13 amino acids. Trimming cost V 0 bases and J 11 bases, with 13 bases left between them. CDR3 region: CASSQEGVDGAFF. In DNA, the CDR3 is TGTGCCAGCAGCCAAGAAGGGGTAGATGGGGCTTTCTTT.

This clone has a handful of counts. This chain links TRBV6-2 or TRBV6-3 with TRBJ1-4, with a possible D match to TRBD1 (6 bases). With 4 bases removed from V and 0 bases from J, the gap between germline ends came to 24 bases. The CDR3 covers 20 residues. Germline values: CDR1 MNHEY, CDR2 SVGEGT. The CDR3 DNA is TGTGCCAGCAGTTTTAAGCCCCGCTCCAGGGGAGATGCAACTAATGAAAAACTGTTTTTT. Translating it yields CASSFKPRSRGDATNEKLFF.

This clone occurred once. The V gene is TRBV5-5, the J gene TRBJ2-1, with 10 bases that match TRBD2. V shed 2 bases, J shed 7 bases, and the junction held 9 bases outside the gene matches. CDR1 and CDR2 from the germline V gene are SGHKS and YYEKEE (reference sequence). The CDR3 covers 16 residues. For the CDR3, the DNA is TGTGCCAGCAGCTTTGAGGGGGCACTAGCGGGGAATGAGCAGTTCTTC. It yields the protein CASSFEGALAGNEQFF.

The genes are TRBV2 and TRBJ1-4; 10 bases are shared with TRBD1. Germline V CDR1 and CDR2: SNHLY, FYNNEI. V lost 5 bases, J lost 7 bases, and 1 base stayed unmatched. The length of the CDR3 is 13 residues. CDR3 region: CASSRQGAEKLFF. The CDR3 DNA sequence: TGTGCCAGCAGTCGACAGGGGGCTGAAAAACTGTTTTTT.

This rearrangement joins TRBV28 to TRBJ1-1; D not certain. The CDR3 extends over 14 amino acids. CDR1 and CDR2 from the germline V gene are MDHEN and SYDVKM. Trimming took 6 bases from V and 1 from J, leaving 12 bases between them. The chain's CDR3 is CASRPSTGNTEAFF. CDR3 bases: TGTGCCAGCAGGCCAAGCACCGGGAACACTGAAGCTTTCTTT.

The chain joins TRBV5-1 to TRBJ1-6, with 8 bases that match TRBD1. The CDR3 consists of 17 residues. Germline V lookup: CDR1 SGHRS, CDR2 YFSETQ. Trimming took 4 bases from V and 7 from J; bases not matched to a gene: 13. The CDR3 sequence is CASSAGGQGTENSPLHF. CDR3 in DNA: TGCGCCAGCAGCGCTGGCGGACAGGGAACCGAAAATTCACCCCTCCACTTT.

CDR3 region: CASSHPGTSGYNEQFF. In DNA, the CDR3 is TGTGCCAGCAGCCACCCCGGGACTAGCGGTTACAATGAGCAGTTCTTC. The genes are TRBV6-2 or TRBV6-3 and TRBJ2-1; TRBD2 matches 11 bases. Germline CDR1 reads MNHEY; CDR2 reads SVGEGT. J gave up 4 bases and V 6 bases, and 8 bases lay outside the gene matches. The CDR3 runs 16 residues.

CDR3 amino acids: CASSFGASGRAGTGELFF. CDR3 sequence (DNA): TGTGCCAGCAGTTTCGGGGCTAGCGGGAGGGCCGGCACCGGGGAGCTGTTTTTT. The chain has TRBV27 and TRBJ2-2; 12 bases are shared with TRBD2. This CDR3 has 18 amino acids. V shed 3 bases and J 4 bases; nucleotides not matched to a gene: 9. Germline V CDR1 and CDR2: MNHEY, SMNVEV (reference sequence).